A selection of T cell receptor beta chains follows, all from one sample in a study of molecular identifiers for immune sequencing clone quantification. TCRdb analysed the PCR reads with MiXCR anew, one entry per CDR3 protein. The table has about 630,000 distinct CDR3 sequences, roughly 27% seen once. The sequencing sample was made of naive CD8+ T cells from blood, with Jurkat cell RNA spiked in. The receptors shown here come from a human donor in good health. Some libraries in this study had Jurkat cell RNA spiked in. Both conserved end residues are part of each CDR3. The D gene is left open where the match is weak. Clone size is stated in some rows and not others, as once, few, many or a class when expanded.

J gene,D gene,V gene,clone size,CDR3 DNA,CDR3 protein
TRBJ2-1,-,TRBV5-6,many,TGTGCCAGCAGCTTAGCAGGGTCCTACAATGAGCAGTTCTTC,CASSLAGSYNEQFF
TRBJ2-7,-,TRBV29-1,-,TGCAGCGTTGAAGGCCACAGCTCCTACGAGCAGTACTTC,CSVEGHSSYEQYF
TRBJ2-7,TRBD2,TRBV27,-,TGTGCCAGCAGTTCGGGACTAGCGACTCCGGGGCAGTACTTC,CASSSGLATPGQYF
TRBJ2-1,TRBD1,TRBV5-6,few,TGTGCCAGCAGCTTTACAGGGGGTTTCCCCTCCTACAATGAGCAGTTCTTC,CASSFTGGFPSYNEQFF
TRBJ2-5,-,TRBV20-1,many,TGCAGTGCTAGAGAGGGGGGCGGGGAGACCCAGTACTTC,CSAREGGGETQYF
TRBJ1-4,-,TRBV29-1,many,TGCAGCGTTGAAGTAGGAGGGGCCCGTAATGAAAAACTGTTTTTT,CSVEVGGARNEKLFF
TRBJ2-7,TRBD1,TRBV30,many,TGTGCCTGGAGCTTGACAGGGGCCTACGAGCAGTACTTC,CAWSLTGAYEQYF
TRBJ1-6,-,TRBV2,few,TGTGCCAGTGCAGGGAATAACTATAATTCACCCCTCCACTTT,CASAGNNYNSPLHF
TRBJ2-7,-,TRBV7-9,many,TGTGCCAGCAGCTACAGTTCCAGGGGGGACGAGCAGTACTTC,CASSYSSRGDEQYF
TRBJ2-7,TRBD1,TRBV7-9,-,TGTGCCAGCAGCTTGGGGTATGGGACAGGGGAAGGCGAGCAGTACTTC,CASSLGYGTGEGEQYF
TRBJ2-7,TRBD2,TRBV6-2/TRBV6-3,few,TGTGCCAGCAGTTACGCTAGCGGGAACTCCTACGAGCAGTACTTC,CASSYASGNSYEQYF
TRBJ2-5,-,TRBV14,many,TGTGCCAGCAGCCATTCCCTATCACGGGATTTCACGTTAGAGACCCAGTACTTC,CASSHSLSRDFTLETQYF
TRBJ1-1,-,TRBV7-9,many,TGTGCCAGCACCTTCCACAACACTGAAGCTTTCTTT,CASTFHNTEAFF
TRBJ2-3,TRBD2,TRBV29-1,few,TGCAGCATAACTGGGACTAGCGGGGATCTCAGCACAGATACGCAGTATTTT,CSITGTSGDLSTDTQYF
TRBJ2-7,TRBD2,TRBV7-9,-,TGTGCCAGCAGCTTTCCGGGACTAGTTCGCGAGCAGTACTTC,CASSFPGLVREQYF
TRBJ2-3,-,TRBV4-1,many,TGCGCCAGCAGCCCGGACCGGGGTGGCACAGATACGCAGTATTTT,CASSPDRGGTDTQYF
TRBJ2-3,TRBD1,TRBV12-3/TRBV12-4,many,TGTGCCAGCAGTTTAGCTAGGACAGGGGAGGTAGATACGCAGTATTTT,CASSLARTGEVDTQYF
TRBJ2-7,-,TRBV6-2/TRBV6-3,many,TGTGCCAGCGGAGGGTACTACGAGCAGTACTTC,CASGGYYEQYF
TRBJ1-1,-,TRBV2,many,TGTGCCAGCAGTGAAGCATGGCGAGGCCCAAACACTGAAGCTTTCTTT,CASSEAWRGPNTEAFF
TRBJ2-7,-,TRBV13,many,TGTGCCAGCAGCTCTTTACCAGGGGACGAGCAGTACTTC,CASSSLPGDEQYF
TRBJ1-2,-,TRBV5-6,many,TGTGCCAGCAGCTTGGCAGGTGACTATGGCTACACCTTC,CASSLAGDYGYTF
TRBJ2-5,-,TRBV29-1,many,TGCAGCGTGGCTTCACCGTACCAAGAGACCCAGTACTTC,CSVASPYQETQYF
TRBJ2-5,TRBD2,TRBV16,many,TGTGCCAGCAGCCAAATGGCTAGCGGGAAAGAGACCCAGTACTTC,CASSQMASGKETQYF
TRBJ1-6,-,TRBV15,-,TGTGCCACCAGCCGGGACGGGGGTTGGTCACCCCTCCACTTT,CATSRDGGWSPLHF
TRBJ2-7,-,TRBV6-2/TRBV6-3,many,TGTGCCAGCACTCGGCAAGACTCCTACGAGCAGTACTTC,CASTRQDSYEQYF
TRBJ2-1,-,TRBV7-2,few,TGTGCCAGCAGGACGGACTTGAGCTCCTACAATGAGCAGTTCTTC,CASRTDLSSYNEQFF
TRBJ1-2,TRBD1,TRBV9,few,TGTGCCAGCAGCGCGGGCCGCGCGGGGACAGGGACTAACTATGGCTACACCTTC,CASSAGRAGTGTNYGYTF
TRBJ2-5,-,TRBV12-3/TRBV12-4,few,TGTGCCAGCAGTCCAGCCCCGGACAGCCAAGAGACCCAGTACTTC,CASSPAPDSQETQYF
TRBJ2-3,-,TRBV30,many,TGTGCCTGGGCTAGCGGCACAGATACGCAGTATTTT,CAWASGTDTQYF
TRBJ1-5,-,TRBV19,few,TGTGCCAGTATGTCGGGGCTGGCCCAGCCCCAGCATTTT,CASMSGLAQPQHF
TRBJ2-1,-,TRBV28,-,TGTGCCAGCAGTTGGGGAGGAGGGGATGAGCAGTTCTTC,CASSWGGGDEQFF
TRBJ2-7,TRBD1,TRBV20-1,many,TGCAGTGCTAGATCCGCCAGGGGGAGTCACGAGCAGTACTTC,CSARSARGSHEQYF
TRBJ2-2,-,TRBV14,many,TGTGCCAGCAGCCAACAGAACACCGGGGAGCTGTTTTTT,CASSQQNTGELFF
TRBJ1-6,-,TRBV5-5,few,TGTGCCAGCAGCCCCCAAACGGGTGATCCCGACTCCTATAATTCACCCCTCCACTTT,CASSPQTGDPDSYNSPLHF
TRBJ2-3,TRBD2,TRBV28,many,TGTGCCAGCAGTCCATCGGCGGGACTAGCGGGAGGACTATTTAGCACAGATACGCAGTATTTT,CASSPSAGLAGGLFSTDTQYF
TRBJ2-7,-,TRBV11-2,few,TGTGCCAGCGGACTGCGGGGATCCTACGAGCAGTACTTC,CASGLRGSYEQYF
TRBJ2-4,TRBD1,TRBV20-1,-,TGCAGTGCCTCTAAGACAGGGGGCTACCTTCAAAACATTCAGTACTTC,CSASKTGGYLQNIQYF
TRBJ1-1,TRBD1,TRBV28,many,TGTGCCAGCGGACAGGGGAGAGGGGACACTGAAGCTTTCTTT,CASGQGRGDTEAFF
TRBJ1-2,-,TRBV12-3/TRBV12-4,many,TGTGCCAGCAGTCCCCGGCCATCAACCTTC,CASSPRPSTF
TRBJ2-1,TRBD1,TRBV7-9,-,TGTGCCAGCAGCATGGACAGGGGCCAGGATGAGCAGTTCTTC,CASSMDRGQDEQFF
TRBJ2-7,-,TRBV4-3,many,TGCGCCAGCAGCCACGACGTTAACTACGAGCAGTACTTC,CASSHDVNYEQYF
TRBJ2-1,TRBD2,TRBV29-1,-,TGCAGCGCCCGAAGGCGGGGGACGGGCAATGAGCAGTTCTTC,CSARRRGTGNEQFF
TRBJ2-7,-,TRBV30,many,TGTGCCTGGAGTTTTGATTCTAGCTCCTACGAGCAGTACTTC,CAWSFDSSSYEQYF
TRBJ2-1,-,TRBV11-2,-,TGTGCCAGCAAAAGTTACGATGAGCAGTTCTTC,CASKSYDEQFF
TRBJ2-2,TRBD1,TRBV6-5,-,TGTGCCAGCAGTCCCGGCGACAGGGGGGGCGTCACCGGGGAGCTGTTTTTT,CASSPGDRGGVTGELFF
TRBJ2-7,TRBD1,TRBV5-1,many,TGCGCCAGCAGCCCCGACAGGGGCGAGCAGTACTTC,CASSPDRGEQYF
TRBJ1-1,-,TRBV6-2/TRBV6-3,few,TGTGCCAGCAGCATCGCGGTCACTGAAGCTTTCTTT,CASSIAVTEAFF
TRBJ1-4,TRBD1,TRBV4-3,many,TGCGCCAGCAGCCGCGGGACAGGGGTAAATGAAAAACTGTTTTTT,CASSRGTGVNEKLFF
TRBJ2-2,-,TRBV20-1,-,TGCAGTGCTAGGGCGCGGGGCACCGGGGAGCTGTTTTTT,CSARARGTGELFF
TRBJ2-7,TRBD2,TRBV28,many,TGTGCCAGCAGTCCTGGACCTAGCGGGTCAGACTACGAGCAGTACTTC,CASSPGPSGSDYEQYF
TRBJ2-2,-,TRBV7-3,-,TGTGCCAGCAGCTTAAACCAGGGAATGACCGGGGAGCTGTTTTTT,CASSLNQGMTGELFF
TRBJ1-3,TRBD1,TRBV7-9,few,TGTGCCAGCAGCCAGACAGGGGAGGGGACCGGTTTT,CASSQTGEGTGF
TRBJ1-2,TRBD1,TRBV6-2/TRBV6-3,-,TGTGCCAGCAGTGACCGGGGACAGACTAACTATGGCTACACCTTC,CASSDRGQTNYGYTF
TRBJ2-1,TRBD1,TRBV10-3,-,TGTGCCATCAGTGCGGAGACAGGGCCCTACAATGAGCAGTTCTTC,CAISAETGPYNEQFF
TRBJ1-1,-,TRBV6-2/TRBV6-3,many,TGTGCCAGCGCGGGTAACACTGAAGCTTTCTTT,CASAGNTEAFF